Each of the 30 T cell receptor beta chains below was sequenced from the same sample in a study of blood T cell repertoires in COVID-19. The data were produced by immunoSEQ multiplex PCR, yet TCRdb's version contains in-frame clones alone and is incomplete. Of about 300,000 clones listed, around 90% are singletons. The sample consisted of peripheral blood. These TCRs come from a man aged 18-30 years with active or convalescent COVID-19.

The CDR3, as DNA: TGTGCCAGCAGTGCTCCTGAGCCGAGAGAGCAGTTCTTC. This gives the protein CASSAPEPREQFF. The chain joins TRBV25-1 to TRBJ2-1; D gene uncertain. Trimming removed 4 bases from V and 10 bases from J, with 14 bases in between. The germline V gene encodes CDR1 MGHDK and CDR2 SYGVNS. This CDR3 comprises 13 residues. The whole variable domain, remainder taken from reference TRBV25-1 and TRBJ2-1, is EADIYQTPRYLVIGTGKKITLECSQTMGHDKMYWYQQDPGMELHLIHYSYGVNSTEKGDLSSESTVSRIRTEHFPLTLESARPSHTSQYLCASSAPEPREQFFGPGTRLTVL.

The V gene is TRBV27, the J gene TRBJ1-1, with D uncertain. Germline V gene data show CDR1 as MNHEY and CDR2 as SMNVEV (reference sequence). CDR3 length equals 15 residues. V lost 2 bases and J lost 0, with 10 bases in between. The DNA for the CDR3 is TGTGCCAGCAGTTTAAGCCCGGTCATGAACACTGAAGCTTTCTTT. Translation gives CASSLSPVMNTEAFF.

The chain recombines TRBV7-2 with TRBJ2-7; TRBD1 matches 7 bases. After removal of 5 bases from V and 0 bases from J, the junction contained 4 bases not matched to a gene. Germline CDR1 is SGHTA and CDR2 is FQGNSA. The CDR3 is made up of 14 amino acids. The CDR3 here is CASSPGTVSYEQYF. The CDR3 coding sequence is TGTGCCAGCAGCCCCGGGACAGTCTCCTACGAGCAGTACTTC.

CDR3 nucleotides: TGTGCCAGCAGCCCGAGCCTCATGAACACTGAAGCTTTCTTT. Its protein product is CASSPSLMNTEAFF. The rearrangement joins TRBV11-1 to TRBJ1-1; no definite D call. Germline CDR1 SGHAT, CDR2 FQDESV (reference sequence). This CDR3 has 14 residues. V was trimmed by 5 bases and J by 0 bases, leaving 10 bases between them.

V is TRBV6-5 and J is TRBJ1-6; possible D gene TRBD1, 5 bases. Germline V gene lookup returns CDR1 MNHEY and CDR2 SVGAGI. V lost 8 bases to trimming and J lost 7 bases, with 15 bases between them. This CDR3 has 14 residues. The CDR3 reads CASVGVVVNSPLHF. The CDR3 coding sequence is TGTGCCAGCGTAGGGGTTGTAGTCAATTCACCCCTCCACTTT.

The chain joins TRBV12-3 or TRBV12-4 to TRBJ1-1; 9 bases map to TRBD1. This CDR3 contains 13 residues. With 6 bases clipped from V and 7 bases from J, the junction kept 6 bases outside the gene matches. CDR3 coding DNA: TGTGCCAGCAGGCCGGGACAGGGTTTTGAAGCTTTCTTT. Translated: CASRPGQGFEAFF.

The chain has TRBV9 and TRBJ2-3; 8 bases map to TRBD2. The CDR3 contains 16 residues. In germline, CDR1 is SGDLS, CDR2 YYNGEE. With 4 bases clipped from V and 0 bases from J, the junction kept 7 bases outside the gene matches. The CDR3 region has the DNA TGTGCCAGCAGCCAAAATATAGCGGGGAGCACAGATACGCAGTATTTT. The encoded protein is CASSQNIAGSTDTQYF. Complete variable domain (other parts from reference TRBV9 and TRBJ2-3): DSGVTQTPKHLITATGQRVTLRCSPRSGDLSVYWYQQSLDQGLQFLIQYYNGEERAKGNILERFSAQQFPDLHSELNLSSLELGDSALYFCASSQNIAGSTDTQYFGPGTRLTVL.

The V call is TRBV9, the J call TRBJ2-7; 10 bases map to TRBD2. CDR1 SGDLS and CDR2 YYNGEE come from the germline V gene. V was clipped by 1 base and J by 7 bases; unmatched bases: 8. The CDR3 has 15 residues. In nucleotides, the CDR3 is TGTGCCAGCAGCGTATCGAGCGGGGGGGGTGAGGAGCAGTACTTC. Its translation: CASSVSSGGGEEQYF. The whole variable domain, remainder taken from reference TRBV9 and TRBJ2-7, is DSGVTQTPKHLITATGQRVTLRCSPRSGDLSVYWYQQSLDQGLQFLIQYYNGEERAKGNILERFSAQQFPDLHSELNLSSLELGDSALYFCASSVSSGGGEEQYFGPGTRLTVT.

CDR3 residues: CASSFVGGTEAFF. DNA for the CDR3: TGTGCCAGCAGTTTTGTGGGGGGGACTGAAGCTTTCTTT. The chain is built from TRBV12-3 or TRBV12-4 and TRBJ1-1, with a tentative D call TRBD1 (5 bases). V dropped 3 bases and J dropped 5 bases, with 10 bases sitting between them. The CDR3 is 13 residues long.

V is TRBV9 and J is TRBJ2-7; D gene unclear. This CDR3 region has 14 residues. Trimming removed 0 bases at V and 2 bases at J, with 9 bases between. The germline V gene has CDR1 SGDLS and CDR2 YYNGEE. The CDR3 coding sequence is TGTGCCAGCAGCGTAGCTGACTTCACCTACGAGCAGTACTTC. Amino acids: CASSVADFTYEQYF.

The chain couples TRBV19 to TRBJ2-7; D unclear. Trimming took off 3 bases at V and 2 bases at J, with 11 bases between the two ends. Looked up from germline, CDR1 is LNHDA and CDR2 is SQIVND (reference sequence). This CDR3 is 14 amino acids long. For the CDR3, the DNA is TGTGCCAGTAGTATTGGAGCACTAACCTACGAGCAGTACTTC. Translated: CASSIGALTYEQYF. The variable domain in full, completed from reference TRBV19 and TRBJ2-7, reads DGGITQSPKYLFRKEGQNVTLSCEQNLNHDAMYWYRQDPGQGLRLIYYSQIVNDFQKGDIAEGYSVSREKKESFPLTVTSAQKNPTAFYLCASSIGALTYEQYFGPGTRLTVT.

J is TRBJ1-1 and V is TRBV9, with 10 bases matching TRBD1. The CDR3 runs 14 residues. Germline V gene data show CDR1 as SGDLS and CDR2 as YYNGEE. V trimming: 5 bases; J trimming: 5 bases; junction bases outside the gene matches: 6. CDR3 sequence: CASSGRTGGTEAFF. CDR3 bases: TGTGCCAGCAGTGGGAGGACAGGGGGGACTGAAGCTTTCTTT.

The chain joins TRBV11-2 to TRBJ2-1, with TRBD1 matching 7 bases. CDR1 SGHAT and CDR2 FQNNGV come from the germline V gene. The CDR3 runs 16 residues. The trim removed 5 bases at V and 5 bases at J, leaving 12 bases unmatched. The CDR3 DNA reads as TGTGCCAGCAGCCTAATACTCCGGGACAGAAACAATGAGCAGTTCTTC. Its translation: CASSLILRDRNNEQFF.

This clone was observed once. This CDR3 is CASSLRPNEKLFF. The CDR3 DNA reads as TGTGCCAGCAGCCTCAGGCCCAATGAAAAACTGTTTTTT. The chain recombines TRBV9 with TRBJ1-4; D gene ambiguous. The CDR3 totals 13 residues. In germline, CDR1 is SGDLS, CDR2 YYNGEE. The V end was cut by 4 bases, the J end by 5 bases, with 9 bases between.

V and J are TRBV3-1 (or the pseudogene TRBV3-2) and TRBJ2-7; 9 bases agree with TRBD1. The CDR3 totals 16 residues. The J segment lost 3 bases and the V segment lost 1 base, leaving 7 bases of the junction unmatched. Per the germline V gene, CDR1 is LGHDT and CDR2 is YNNKEL (reference sequence). CDR3 protein: CASSQGGTGMGYEQYF. In nucleotides, the CDR3 is TGTGCCAGCAGCCAAGGAGGGACAGGGATGGGCTACGAGCAGTACTTC.

V gene TRBV24-1 combines with J gene TRBJ2-1, with TRBD1 identical over 11 bases. The CDR3 is 16 residues long. After removal of 3 bases from V and 7 bases from J, the junction contained 7 bases not matched to a gene. The germline gives CDR1 KGHDR, CDR2 SFDVKD. CDR3: CATSDPRTGGRNEQFF. Here the CDR3 DNA reads TGTGCCACCAGTGATCCCCGGACAGGGGGCCGGAATGAGCAGTTCTTC.

The V call is TRBV24-1, the J call TRBJ2-3, with D unresolved. Germline CDR1 is KGHDR and CDR2 is SFDVKD. V was cut by 1 base and J by 3 bases, with 10 bases left in between. The CDR3 length is 15 residues. The CDR3 DNA reads TGTGCCACCAGTGATTTACTGCCTTTTACAGATACGCAGTATTTT. Its protein is CATSDLLPFTDTQYF.

The chain joins TRBV27 to TRBJ1-4; 7 positions agree with TRBD1. The CDR3 extends over 15 amino acids. The germline CDR1 and CDR2 sequences are MNHEY and SMNVEV (reference sequence). V was clipped by 5 bases and J by 7 bases; unmatched bases: 10. CDR3 sequence: CASSLYRGWGEKLFF. The CDR3 nucleotides read TGTGCCAGCAGTCTATACAGGGGATGGGGTGAAAAACTGTTTTTT.

The V call is TRBV7-3, the J call TRBJ1-5; D not resolved. Trimming took 0 bases from V and 4 from J, leaving 7 bases between them. CDR3 length: 14 amino acids. Germline CDR1 reads SGHTA; CDR2 reads FQGTGA. For the CDR3, the DNA is TGTGCCAGCAGCTTAACCCTCTTAAATCAGCCCCAGCATTTT. It specifies CASSLTLLNQPQHF.

V usage is TRBV4-1 and J usage is TRBJ2-2; D ambiguous. Germline CDR1 is MGHRA and CDR2 is YSYEKL. V lost 0 bases, J lost 5 bases, and 13 bases lay in between. The CDR3 has 16 residues. The CDR3 DNA is TGCGCCAGCAGCCAAGATCCTAGGATCGGGACCGGGGAGCTGTTTTTT. It specifies CASSQDPRIGTGELFF.

The chain carries TRBV19 and TRBJ1-1, with TRBD1 matching over 9 bases. Looked up from germline, CDR1 is LNHDA and CDR2 is SQIVND (reference sequence). CDR3 length: 13 amino acids. Unmatched junction bases numbered 5, after V lost 7 bases and J lost 5 bases. CDR3 coding DNA: TGTGCCAGTATACAGGGGGCTACGACTGAAGCTTTCTTT. Amino acid sequence: CASIQGATTEAFF.

J is TRBJ2-3 and V is TRBV6-1; TRBD2 matches at 11 bases. The CDR3 consists of 16 residues. The germline V gene encodes CDR1 MNHNS and CDR2 SASEGT. V gave up 0 bases and J gave up 2 bases; unmatched junction bases: 1. This CDR3 is CASSEAGLAATDTQYF. In DNA, the CDR3 is TGTGCCAGCAGTGAAGCGGGACTAGCGGCCACAGATACGCAGTATTTT.

This rearrangement joins TRBV24-1 to TRBJ2-1; 7 nucleotides line up with TRBD2. This CDR3 comprises 14 residues. From germline, CDR1 is KGHDR and CDR2 SFDVKD. The trim removed 5 bases at V and 7 bases at J, leaving 7 bases unmatched. CDR3 DNA sequence: TGTGCCACCAGTGCGGGAGGCGGGGGTAATGAGCAGTTCTTC. Translated, it gives CATSAGGGGNEQFF.

This chain connects TRBV5-1 to TRBJ2-3; 8 bases map to TRBD2. Looked up from germline, CDR1 is SGHRS and CDR2 is YFSETQ. This CDR3 spans 14 amino acids. Trimming removed 5 bases from V and 0 bases from J; junction bases left unmatched: 2. CDR3 in amino acids: CASRVAGSTDTQYF. The CDR3 DNA reads as TGCGCCAGCAGAGTAGCGGGGAGCACAGATACGCAGTATTTT.

A remark on this clone: Other nucleotide sequences in the sample specify the same CDR3. The V and J genes are TRBV13 and TRBJ2-7; D gene uncertain. CDR1 is PRHDT and CDR2 is FYEKMQ in the germline V gene (reference sequence). The V end was cut by 0 bases, the J end by 3 bases, with 3 bases between. The CDR3 totals 12 residues. The CDR3 bases are TGTGCCAGCAGCTTAGGGAGCTACGAGCAGTACTTC. This encodes CASSLGSYEQYF.

The J gene is TRBJ1-2, the V gene TRBV12-3 or TRBV12-4, with no clear D. V lost 3 bases and J lost 3, with 5 bases in between. This CDR3 region has 12 residues. The CDR3 protein is CASSLRHYGYTF. As DNA, the CDR3 is TGTGCCAGCAGTTTGAGGCACTATGGCTACACCTTC.

The rearrangement uses TRBV19 and TRBJ2-5, with TRBD1 matching 7 bases. This CDR3 has 18 residues. CDR1 and CDR2 from the germline V gene are LNHDA and SQIVND (reference sequence). The J segment lost 5 bases and the V segment lost 2 bases, leaving 17 bases of the junction unmatched. For the CDR3, the DNA is TGTGCCAGTAGTATAAACACAAGGCAAAGACAGGGTTTCGAGACCCAGTACTTC. Its protein product is CASSINTRQRQGFETQYF. The full variable domain, in which reference TRBV19 and TRBJ2-5 provide the parts outside the CDR3, is DGGITQSPKYLFRKEGQNVTLSCEQNLNHDAMYWYRQDPGQGLRLIYYSQIVNDFQKGDIAEGYSVSREKKESFPLTVTSAQKNPTAFYLCASSINTRQRQGFETQYFGPGTRLLVL.

The rearrangement links TRBV6-6 to TRBJ1-1; tentatively, D is TRBD1 (6 bases). There are 13 residues in the CDR3. With 7 bases removed from V and 7 bases from J, the gap between germline ends came to 16 bases. In germline, CDR1 is MNHNY, CDR2 SVGAGI (reference sequence). In DNA form, the CDR3 reads TGTGCCAGCAAAAAAGGGGGTGACAGTGAAGCTTTCTTT. It translates to CASKKGGDSEAFF.

This rearrangement joins TRBV29-1 to TRBJ2-3; D is possibly TRBD1 (6 bases). Germline assignment: CDR1 SQVTM and CDR2 ANQGSEA. V lost 4 bases, J lost 5 bases, and 19 bases lay in between. CDR3 length: 15 residues. CDR3 region: CSVGTLRGAIDTQYF. The CDR3 coding sequence is TGCAGCGTTGGGACACTCAGGGGAGCGATAGATACGCAGTATTTT.

The rearrangement uses TRBV6-5 and TRBJ1-2, with 9 bases identical to TRBD1. Per the germline V gene, CDR1 is MNHEY and CDR2 is SVGAGI. This CDR3 has 14 amino acids. The J segment lost 8 bases and the V segment lost 0 bases, leaving 4 bases of the junction unmatched. The CDR3 sequence is CASSYSQGAGGYTF. In nucleotides, the CDR3 is TGTGCCAGCAGTTACTCACAGGGGGCGGGAGGCTACACCTTC.